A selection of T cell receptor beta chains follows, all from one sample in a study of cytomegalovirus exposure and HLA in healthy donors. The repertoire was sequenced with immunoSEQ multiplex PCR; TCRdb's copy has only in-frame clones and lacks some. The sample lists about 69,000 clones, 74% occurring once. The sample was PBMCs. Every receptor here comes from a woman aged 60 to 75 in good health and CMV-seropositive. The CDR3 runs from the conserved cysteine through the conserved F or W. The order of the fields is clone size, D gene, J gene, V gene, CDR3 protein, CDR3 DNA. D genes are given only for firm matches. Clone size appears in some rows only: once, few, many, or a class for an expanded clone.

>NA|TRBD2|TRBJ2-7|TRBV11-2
CASSWGGYYEQYF
TGTGCCAGCAGCTGGGGGGGATACTATGAGCAGTACTTC
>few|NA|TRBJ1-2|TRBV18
CASSPDRNYGYTF
TGTGCCAGCTCACCGGACAGAAACTATGGCTACACCTTC
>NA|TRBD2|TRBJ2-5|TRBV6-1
CASSVDGTSGFTRETQYF
TGTGCCAGCAGTGTAGACGGAACTAGCGGGTTCACGAGAGAGACCCAGTACTTC
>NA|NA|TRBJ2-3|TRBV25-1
CASSETGRGLTDTQYF
TGTGCCAGCAGTGAAACCGGGCGGGGGCTCACAGATACGCAGTATTTT
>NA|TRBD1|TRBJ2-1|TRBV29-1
CSVEGGTGADEQFF
TGCAGCGTTGAAGGGGGGACAGGGGCCGATGAGCAGTTCTTC
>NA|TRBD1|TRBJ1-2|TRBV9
CASSPQGAGGYTF
TGTGCCAGCAGCCCCCAGGGGGCGGGAGGCTACACCTTC
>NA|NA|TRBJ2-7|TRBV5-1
CASSLEGQLEQYF
TGCGCCAGCAGCTTGGAAGGACAGCTCGAGCAGTACTTC
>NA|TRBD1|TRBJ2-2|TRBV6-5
CASWAGTANTGELFF
TGTGCCAGCTGGGCCGGGACAGCGAACACCGGGGAGCTGTTTTTT
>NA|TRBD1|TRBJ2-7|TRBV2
CASSNTDRGRIEQYF
TGTGCCAGCAGTAACACTGACAGGGGGCGCATTGAGCAGTACTTC
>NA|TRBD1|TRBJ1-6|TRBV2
CASSELRDRYSPLHF
TGTGCCAGCAGTGAATTGCGGGACAGGTATTCACCCCTCCACTTT
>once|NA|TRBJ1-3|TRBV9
CASSNPNTIYF
TGTGCCAGCAGCAATCCGAACACCATATATTTT
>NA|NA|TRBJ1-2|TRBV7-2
CASSHGGAGFNYGYTF
TGTGCCAGCAGCCACGGAGGGGCAGGGTTTAACTATGGCTACACCTTC
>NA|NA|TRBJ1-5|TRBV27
CASSLMGHQPQHF
TGTGCCAGCAGTTTAATGGGGCATCAGCCCCAGCATTTT
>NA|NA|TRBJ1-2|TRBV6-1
CASSEILEAVYGYTF
TGTGCCAGCAGTGAAATTTTGGAGGCAGTCTATGGCTACACCTTC
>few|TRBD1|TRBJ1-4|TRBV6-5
CASSYRGQGGEKLFF
TGTGCCAGCAGTTACCGAGGACAGGGGGGGGAAAAACTGTTTTTT
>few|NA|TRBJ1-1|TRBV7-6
CASILSSNRDNILGAEAFF
TGTGCCAGCATCTTATCGTCAAACCGGGACAATATCCTCGGGGCAGAAGCTTTCTTT
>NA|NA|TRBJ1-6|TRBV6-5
CASSYLGRGRTPLHF
TGTGCCAGCAGTTACTTGGGCAGGGGCAGGACACCCCTCCACTTT
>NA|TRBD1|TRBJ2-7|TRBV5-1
CASSPGQDEQYF
TGCGCCAGCAGCCCTGGACAGGACGAGCAGTACTTC
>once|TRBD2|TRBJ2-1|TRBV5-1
CASSSGLAGVNEQFF
TGCGCCAGCAGCTCGGGACTAGCGGGAGTAAATGAGCAGTTCTTC
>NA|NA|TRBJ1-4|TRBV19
CASSIRSGSGEKLFF
TGTGCCAGTAGTATCCGGTCGGGGTCGGGAGAAAAACTGTTTTTT
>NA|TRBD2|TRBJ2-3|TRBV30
CASGTSGMTDTQYF
TGTGCCTCAGGAACTAGCGGGATGACAGATACGCAGTATTTT
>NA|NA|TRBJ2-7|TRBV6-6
CASSYRTMSSYEQYF
TGTGCCAGCAGTTACCGGACTATGAGCTCCTACGAGCAGTACTTC
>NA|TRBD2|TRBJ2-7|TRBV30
CAWSAGGAGSYEQYF
TGTGCCTGGAGTGCCGGGGGGGCGGGGTCCTACGAGCAGTACTTC
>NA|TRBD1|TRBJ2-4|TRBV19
CASSEGTGVKQYF
TGTGCCAGTAGTGAGGGGACAGGCGTCAAACAGTACTTC
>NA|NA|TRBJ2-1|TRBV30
CAWSVQTYNEQFF
TGTGCCTGGAGTGTACAGACCTACAATGAGCAGTTCTTC
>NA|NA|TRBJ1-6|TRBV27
CASSRPGARSPLHF
TGTGCCAGCAGTCGGCCAGGGGCCCGTTCACCCCTCCACTTT